The rows below give T cell receptor beta chains drawn from one sample of a study of CD8 T cells in ankylosing spondylitis. TCRdb reprocessed the 5' RACE reads with MiXCR, giving one entry per CDR3 protein. The sample has under 250,000 distinct CDR3 sequences; 20% to 30% are singletons. Sequencing used blood, either unsorted or a sorted T cell fraction (not recorded which). These receptors were obtained from a male donor with ankylosing spondylitis or in good health (not recorded which). CDR3s include the opening cysteine and the closing phenylalanine or tryptophan. Each record gives: J gene, V gene, CDR3 protein.

j_call: TRBJ2-3; v_call: TRBV7-2; cdr3_aa: CASSHSTARTDTQYF
j_call: TRBJ2-7; v_call: TRBV5-1; cdr3_aa: CASSLAGGGTEQYF
j_call: TRBJ1-6; v_call: TRBV29-1; cdr3_aa: CSVAIGYGSPLHF
j_call: TRBJ2-4; v_call: TRBV7-3; cdr3_aa: CASSSGTGVVKNIQYF
j_call: TRBJ2-1; v_call: TRBV5-1; cdr3_aa: CASSAWTSLDEQFF
j_call: TRBJ1-1; v_call: TRBV29-1; cdr3_aa: CSVRQGMNTEAFF
j_call: TRBJ1-5; v_call: TRBV5-5; cdr3_aa: CASSLAPGGSNQPQHF
j_call: TRBJ1-5; v_call: TRBV20-1; cdr3_aa: CSASTQGMGNQPQHF
j_call: TRBJ2-7; v_call: TRBV12-3/TRBV12-4; cdr3_aa: CARPIKQLPSYEQYF
j_call: TRBJ2-3; v_call: TRBV12-3/TRBV12-4; cdr3_aa: CASSLGVSSGSTDTQYF
j_call: TRBJ2-1; v_call: TRBV21-1; cdr3_aa: CASSKALSRLISSYNEQFF
j_call: TRBJ2-3; v_call: TRBV9; cdr3_aa: CASSVDRGRSTDTQYF
j_call: TRBJ2-2; v_call: TRBV20-1; cdr3_aa: CSASGLKGTGELFF
j_call: TRBJ2-5; v_call: TRBV7-2; cdr3_aa: CASSSDLQETQYF
j_call: TRBJ2-3; v_call: TRBV3-1; cdr3_aa: CASSPSSGGTDTQYF
j_call: TRBJ2-5; v_call: TRBV20-1; cdr3_aa: CTAAPAQETQYF
j_call: TRBJ1-1; v_call: TRBV7-2; cdr3_aa: CASTDTEAFF
j_call: TRBJ1-4; v_call: TRBV7-2; cdr3_aa: CASSRSVGSNEKLFF
j_call: TRBJ2-1; v_call: TRBV20-1; cdr3_aa: CSASGWSRQDGEQFF
j_call: TRBJ2-3; v_call: TRBV20-1; cdr3_aa: CSACGWTAPDTQYF
j_call: TRBJ2-1; v_call: TRBV10-3; cdr3_aa: CAIRRQGLGNEQFF
j_call: TRBJ1-5; v_call: TRBV9; cdr3_aa: CASSAGDFGVWQPQHF
j_call: TRBJ2-7; v_call: TRBV20-1; cdr3_aa: CSAYLPYEQYF
j_call: TRBJ2-5; v_call: TRBV13; cdr3_aa: CASSPRVGGETQYF
j_call: TRBJ1-2; v_call: TRBV20-1; cdr3_aa: CSALPGGEDYGYTF
j_call: TRBJ2-2; v_call: TRBV20-1; cdr3_aa: CSASGTSTGELFF
j_call: TRBJ1-4; v_call: TRBV5-1; cdr3_aa: CASSPWTGGTEKLFF
j_call: TRBJ2-3; v_call: TRBV29-1; cdr3_aa: CSVEAGAGNTQYF
j_call: TRBJ2-1; v_call: TRBV20-1; cdr3_aa: CSAQREGWEQFF
j_call: TRBJ2-1; v_call: TRBV20-1; cdr3_aa: CSAGSSGTQTLYNEQFF
j_call: TRBJ2-7; v_call: TRBV3-1; cdr3_aa: CASSQDRTGGSYEQYF
j_call: TRBJ2-4; v_call: TRBV5-1; cdr3_aa: CASSPGSSGNIQYF
j_call: TRBJ2-5; v_call: TRBV7-3; cdr3_aa: CASSFRGHGETQYF
j_call: TRBJ2-7; v_call: TRBV6-2/TRBV6-3; cdr3_aa: CASSSGTRGRGEQYF
j_call: TRBJ2-1; v_call: TRBV27; cdr3_aa: CASSFTDRGNEQFF
j_call: TRBJ2-2; v_call: TRBV5-1; cdr3_aa: CASTKEVRGTGELFF
j_call: TRBJ2-2; v_call: TRBV3-1; cdr3_aa: CASSPRQAQGSGELFF
j_call: TRBJ2-6; v_call: TRBV29-1; cdr3_aa: CSVDNSGANVLTF
j_call: TRBJ2-2; v_call: TRBV4-1; cdr3_aa: CASSQVITLNTGELFF
j_call: TRBJ2-1; v_call: TRBV3-1; cdr3_aa: CATSQDPAGTGVGNEQFF
j_call: TRBJ2-3; v_call: TRBV7-2; cdr3_aa: CASSLTSGRVATQYF
j_call: TRBJ1-5; v_call: TRBV28; cdr3_aa: CASSSDRSNQPQHF
j_call: TRBJ2-7; v_call: TRBV12-3/TRBV12-4; cdr3_aa: CASSLNTASVEQYF
j_call: TRBJ2-7; v_call: TRBV29-1; cdr3_aa: CSVGRGSEQYF
j_call: TRBJ2-7; v_call: TRBV20-1; cdr3_aa: CSARDLRGNYEQYF
j_call: TRBJ2-5; v_call: TRBV20-1; cdr3_aa: CSARGPAGGETQYF
j_call: TRBJ1-5; v_call: TRBV2; cdr3_aa: CASKGDHGQPQHF
j_call: TRBJ2-1; v_call: TRBV3-1; cdr3_aa: CASSQALFNEQFF
j_call: TRBJ1-2; v_call: TRBV29-1; cdr3_aa: CSVGSFIGLANGYTF
j_call: TRBJ2-7; v_call: TRBV29-1; cdr3_aa: CSVDQDEQYF
j_call: TRBJ2-1; v_call: TRBV15; cdr3_aa: CATSTKRTSGVSYNEQFF
j_call: TRBJ2-1; v_call: TRBV5-5; cdr3_aa: CASSPRTNPSSYNEQFF
j_call: TRBJ2-3; v_call: TRBV19; cdr3_aa: CASTEYSSTDTQYF
j_call: TRBJ1-2; v_call: TRBV20-1; cdr3_aa: CSAREGRGGGYGYTF
j_call: TRBJ1-6; v_call: TRBV5-1; cdr3_aa: CASSLEGQGASPLHF
j_call: TRBJ2-7; v_call: TRBV10-3; cdr3_aa: CAISGRLAYEQYF
j_call: TRBJ2-5; v_call: TRBV5-1; cdr3_aa: CASSLGLIPVQETQYF
j_call: TRBJ2-4; v_call: TRBV11-2; cdr3_aa: CASSLVGVGKNIQYF
j_call: TRBJ2-5; v_call: TRBV29-1; cdr3_aa: CSVVGTIEGETQYF